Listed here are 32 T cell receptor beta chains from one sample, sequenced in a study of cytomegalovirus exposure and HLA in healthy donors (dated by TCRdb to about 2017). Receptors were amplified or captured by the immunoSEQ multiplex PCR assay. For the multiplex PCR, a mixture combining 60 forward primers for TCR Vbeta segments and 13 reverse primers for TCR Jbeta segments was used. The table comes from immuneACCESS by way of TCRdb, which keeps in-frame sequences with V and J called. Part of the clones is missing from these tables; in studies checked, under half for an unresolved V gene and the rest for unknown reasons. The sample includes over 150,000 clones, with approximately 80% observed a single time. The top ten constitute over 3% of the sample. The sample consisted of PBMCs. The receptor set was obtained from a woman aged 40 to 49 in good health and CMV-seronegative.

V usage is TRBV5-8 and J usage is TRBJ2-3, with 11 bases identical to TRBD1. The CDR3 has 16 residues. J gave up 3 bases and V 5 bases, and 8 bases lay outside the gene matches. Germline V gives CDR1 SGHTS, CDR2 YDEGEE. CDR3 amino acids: CASRFRTGGGTDTQYF. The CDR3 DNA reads TGTGCCAGCAGATTTCGGACAGGGGGCGGTACAGATACGCAGTATTTT.

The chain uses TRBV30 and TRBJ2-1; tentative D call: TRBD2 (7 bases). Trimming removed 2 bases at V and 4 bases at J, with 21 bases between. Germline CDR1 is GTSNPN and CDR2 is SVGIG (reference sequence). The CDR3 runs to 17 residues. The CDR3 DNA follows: TGTGCCTGGAGTAACTGGTGGGGGCCGGGGGGATACAATGAGCAGTTCTTC. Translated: CAWSNWWGPGGYNEQFF.

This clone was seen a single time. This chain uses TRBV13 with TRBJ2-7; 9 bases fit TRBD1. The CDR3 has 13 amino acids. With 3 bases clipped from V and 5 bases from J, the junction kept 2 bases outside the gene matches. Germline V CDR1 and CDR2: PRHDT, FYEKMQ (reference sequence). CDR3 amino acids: CASSLGQGDEQYF. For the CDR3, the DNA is TGTGCCAGCAGCTTGGGACAGGGTGACGAGCAGTACTTC.

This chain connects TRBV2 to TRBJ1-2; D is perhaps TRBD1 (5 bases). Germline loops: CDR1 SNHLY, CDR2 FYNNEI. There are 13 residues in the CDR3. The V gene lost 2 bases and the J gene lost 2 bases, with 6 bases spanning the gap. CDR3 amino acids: CASSEQGNYGYTF. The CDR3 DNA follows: TGTGCCAGCAGTGAACAGGGCAACTATGGCTACACCTTC.

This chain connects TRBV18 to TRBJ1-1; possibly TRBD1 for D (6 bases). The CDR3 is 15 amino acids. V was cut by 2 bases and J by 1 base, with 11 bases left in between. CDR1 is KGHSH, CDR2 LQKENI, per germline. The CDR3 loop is CASSPMAGENTEAFF. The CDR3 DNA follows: TGTGCCAGCTCACCAATGGCAGGGGAGAACACTGAAGCTTTCTTT.

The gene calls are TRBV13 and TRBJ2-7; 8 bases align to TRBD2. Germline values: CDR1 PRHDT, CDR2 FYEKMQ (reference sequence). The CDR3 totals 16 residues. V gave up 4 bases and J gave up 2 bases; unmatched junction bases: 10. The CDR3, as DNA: TGTGCCAGCAGCTGGGCCCGAGCGGGGGACCCCTACGAGCAGTACTTC. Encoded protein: CASSWARAGDPYEQYF.

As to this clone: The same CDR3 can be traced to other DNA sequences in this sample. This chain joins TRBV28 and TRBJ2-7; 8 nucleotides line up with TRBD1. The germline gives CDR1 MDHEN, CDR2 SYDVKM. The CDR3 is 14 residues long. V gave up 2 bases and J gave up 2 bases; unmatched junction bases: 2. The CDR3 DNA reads TGTGCCAGCAGTTTAACAGGGGGTGCCTACGAGCAGTACTTC. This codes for CASSLTGGAYEQYF. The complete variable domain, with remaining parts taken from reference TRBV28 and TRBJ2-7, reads DVKVTQSSRYLVKRTGEKVFLECVQDMDHENMFWYRQDPGLGLRLIYFSYDVKMKEKGDIPEGYSVSREKKERFSLILESASTNQTSMYLCASSLTGGAYEQYFGPGTRLTVT.

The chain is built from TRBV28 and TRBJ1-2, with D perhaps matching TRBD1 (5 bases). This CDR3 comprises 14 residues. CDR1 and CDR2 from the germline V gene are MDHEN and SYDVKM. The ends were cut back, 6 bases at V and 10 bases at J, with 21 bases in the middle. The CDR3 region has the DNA TGTGCCAGCAGGGGGGGGTCGGTTCGGCGGGACTACACCTTC. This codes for CASRGGSVRRDYTF.

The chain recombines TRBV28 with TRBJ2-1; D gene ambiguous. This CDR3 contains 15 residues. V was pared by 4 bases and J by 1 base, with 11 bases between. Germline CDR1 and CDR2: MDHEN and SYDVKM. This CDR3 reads CASSSGSGSYNEQFF. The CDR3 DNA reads TGTGCCAGCAGTTCGGGTAGTGGGTCCTACAATGAGCAGTTCTTC.

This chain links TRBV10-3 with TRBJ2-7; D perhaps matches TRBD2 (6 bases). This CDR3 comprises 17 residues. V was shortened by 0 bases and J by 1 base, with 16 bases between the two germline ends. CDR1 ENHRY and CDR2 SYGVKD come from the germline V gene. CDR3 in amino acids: CAISESGGGRLSYEQYF. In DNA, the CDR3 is TGTGCCATCAGTGAGTCGGGGGGTGGGAGACTATCCTACGAGCAGTACTTC.

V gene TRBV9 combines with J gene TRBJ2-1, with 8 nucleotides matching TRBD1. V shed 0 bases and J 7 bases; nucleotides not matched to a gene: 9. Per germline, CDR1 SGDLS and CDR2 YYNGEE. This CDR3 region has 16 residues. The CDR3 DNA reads TGTGCCAGCAGCGTAGGGGCTCGACAGGGGTGGAATGAGCAGTTCTTC. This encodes CASSVGARQGWNEQFF.

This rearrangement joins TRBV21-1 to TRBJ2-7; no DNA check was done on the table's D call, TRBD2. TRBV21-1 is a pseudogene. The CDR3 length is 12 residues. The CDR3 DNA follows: TGTGCCAGCAGCCGAGAGGAGTACGAGCAGTACTTC. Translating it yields CASSREEYEQYF.

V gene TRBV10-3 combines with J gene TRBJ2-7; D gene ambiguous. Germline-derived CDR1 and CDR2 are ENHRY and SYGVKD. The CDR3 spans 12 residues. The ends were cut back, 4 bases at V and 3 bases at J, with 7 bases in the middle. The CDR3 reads CAISVRNYEQYF. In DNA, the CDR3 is TGTGCCATCAGTGTGCGAAACTACGAGCAGTACTTC.

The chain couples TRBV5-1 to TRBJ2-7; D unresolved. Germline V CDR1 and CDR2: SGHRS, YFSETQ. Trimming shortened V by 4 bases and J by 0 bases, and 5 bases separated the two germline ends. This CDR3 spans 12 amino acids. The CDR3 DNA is TGCGCCAGCAGCCCAAACTCCTACGAGCAGTACTTC. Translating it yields CASSPNSYEQYF.

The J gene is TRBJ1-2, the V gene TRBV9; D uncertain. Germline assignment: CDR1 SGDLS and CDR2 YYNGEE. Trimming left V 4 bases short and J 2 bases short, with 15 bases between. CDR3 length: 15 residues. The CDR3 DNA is TGTGCCAGCAGCCCCCGGAGCCTCCTAAACTATGGCTACACCTTC. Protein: CASSPRSLLNYGYTF. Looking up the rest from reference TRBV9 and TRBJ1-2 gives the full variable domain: DSGVTQTPKHLITATGQRVTLRCSPRSGDLSVYWYQQSLDQGLQFLIQYYNGEERAKGNILERFSAQQFPDLHSELNLSSLELGDSALYFCASSPRSLLNYGYTFGSGTRLTVV.

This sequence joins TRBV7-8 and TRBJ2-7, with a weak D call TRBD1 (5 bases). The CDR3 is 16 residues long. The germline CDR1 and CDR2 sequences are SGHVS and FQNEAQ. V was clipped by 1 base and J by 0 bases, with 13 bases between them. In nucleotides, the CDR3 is TGTGCCAGCAGCTTAGTGGCCAGGGCCAACTCCTACGAGCAGTACTTC. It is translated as CASSLVARANSYEQYF.

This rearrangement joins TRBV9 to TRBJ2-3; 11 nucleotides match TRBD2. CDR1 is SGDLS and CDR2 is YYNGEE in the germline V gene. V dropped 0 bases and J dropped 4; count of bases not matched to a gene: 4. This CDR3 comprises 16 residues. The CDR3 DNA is TGTGCCAGCAGCGTAGAGCTAGCGGGAGGACCAGATACGCAGTATTTT. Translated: CASSVELAGGPDTQYF.

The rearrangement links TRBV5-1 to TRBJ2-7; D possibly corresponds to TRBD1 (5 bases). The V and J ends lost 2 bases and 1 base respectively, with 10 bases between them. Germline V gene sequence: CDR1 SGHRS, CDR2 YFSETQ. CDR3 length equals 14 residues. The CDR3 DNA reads TGCGCCAGCAGCTTTAGGGGAATTTCCTACGAGCAGTACTTC. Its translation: CASSFRGISYEQYF.

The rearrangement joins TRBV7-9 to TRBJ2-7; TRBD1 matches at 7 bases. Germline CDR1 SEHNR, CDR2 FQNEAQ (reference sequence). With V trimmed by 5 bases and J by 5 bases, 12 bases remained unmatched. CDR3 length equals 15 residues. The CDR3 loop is CASSTRQGARNEQYF. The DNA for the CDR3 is TGTGCCAGCAGCACTCGACAGGGAGCGAGGAACGAGCAGTACTTC. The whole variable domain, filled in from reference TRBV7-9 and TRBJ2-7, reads DTGVSQNPRHKITKRGQNVTFRCDPISEHNRLYWYRQTLGQGPEFLTYFQNEAQLEKSRLLSDRFSAERPKGSFSTLEIQRTEQGDSAMYLCASSTRQGARNEQYFGPGTRLTVT.

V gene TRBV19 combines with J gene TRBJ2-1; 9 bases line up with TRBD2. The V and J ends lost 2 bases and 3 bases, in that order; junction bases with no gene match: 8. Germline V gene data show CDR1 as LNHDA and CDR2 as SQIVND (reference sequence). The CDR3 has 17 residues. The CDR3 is CASSITPLAGIYNEQFF. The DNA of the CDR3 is TGTGCCAGTAGTATAACCCCGCTAGCGGGGATCTACAATGAGCAGTTCTTC. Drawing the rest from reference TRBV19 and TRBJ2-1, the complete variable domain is DGGITQSPKYLFRKEGQNVTLSCEQNLNHDAMYWYRQDPGQGLRLIYYSQIVNDFQKGDIAEGYSVSREKKESFPLTVTSAQKNPTAFYLCASSITPLAGIYNEQFFGPGTRLTVL.

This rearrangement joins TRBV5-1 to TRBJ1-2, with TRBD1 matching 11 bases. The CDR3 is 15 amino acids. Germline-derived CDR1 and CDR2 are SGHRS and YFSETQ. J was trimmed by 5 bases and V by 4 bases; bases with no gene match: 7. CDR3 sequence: CASSVGTGGEYGYTF. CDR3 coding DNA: TGCGCCAGCAGCGTAGGGACAGGGGGGGAATATGGCTACACCTTC.

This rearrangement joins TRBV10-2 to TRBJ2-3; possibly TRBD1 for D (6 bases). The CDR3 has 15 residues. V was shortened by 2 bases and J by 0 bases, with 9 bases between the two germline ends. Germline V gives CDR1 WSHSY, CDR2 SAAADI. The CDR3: CASSEVQGSTDTQYF. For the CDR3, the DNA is TGCGCCAGCAGTGAGGTACAGGGAAGCACAGATACGCAGTATTTT.

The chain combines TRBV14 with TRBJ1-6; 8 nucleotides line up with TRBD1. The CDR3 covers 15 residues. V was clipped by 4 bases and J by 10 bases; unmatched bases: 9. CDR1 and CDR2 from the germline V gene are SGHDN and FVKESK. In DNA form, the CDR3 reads TGTGCCAGCAGCCCGAACAGGGGGGGCTACTCACCCCTCCACTTT. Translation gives CASSPNRGGYSPLHF.

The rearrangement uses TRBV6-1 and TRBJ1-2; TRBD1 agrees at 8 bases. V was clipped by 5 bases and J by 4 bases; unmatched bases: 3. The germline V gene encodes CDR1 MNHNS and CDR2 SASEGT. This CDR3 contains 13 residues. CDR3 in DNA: TGTGCCAGCAGTCAGACAGGGGTCTATGGCTACACCTTC. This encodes CASSQTGVYGYTF.

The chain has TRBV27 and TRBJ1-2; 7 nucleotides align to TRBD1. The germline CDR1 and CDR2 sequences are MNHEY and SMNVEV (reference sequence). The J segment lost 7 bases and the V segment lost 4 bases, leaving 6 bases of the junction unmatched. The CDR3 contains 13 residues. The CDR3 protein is CASSSRQGRGYTF. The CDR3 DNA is TGTGCCAGCAGTTCGAGACAGGGACGTGGCTACACCTTC.

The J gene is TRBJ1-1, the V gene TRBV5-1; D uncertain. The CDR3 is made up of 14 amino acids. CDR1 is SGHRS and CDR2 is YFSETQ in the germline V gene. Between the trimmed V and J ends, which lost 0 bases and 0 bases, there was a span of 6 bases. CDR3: CASSLVQLNTEAFF. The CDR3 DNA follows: TGCGCCAGCAGCTTGGTACAGTTGAACACTGAAGCTTTCTTT.

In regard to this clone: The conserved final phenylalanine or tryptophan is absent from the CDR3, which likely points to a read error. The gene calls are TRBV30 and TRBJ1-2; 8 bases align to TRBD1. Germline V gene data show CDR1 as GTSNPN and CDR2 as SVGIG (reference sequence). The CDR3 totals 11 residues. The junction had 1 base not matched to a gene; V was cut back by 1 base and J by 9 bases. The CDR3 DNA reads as TGTGCCTGGAGTGGGACAGGGAGCTACACCCTC. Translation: CAWSGTGSYTL.

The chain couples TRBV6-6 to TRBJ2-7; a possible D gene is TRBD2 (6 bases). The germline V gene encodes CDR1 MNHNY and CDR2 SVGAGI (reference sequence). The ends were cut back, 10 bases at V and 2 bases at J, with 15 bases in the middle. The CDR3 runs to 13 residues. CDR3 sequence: CAIKEGETYEQYF. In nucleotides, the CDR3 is TGTGCCATCAAGGAGGGAGAGACCTACGAGCAGTACTTC.

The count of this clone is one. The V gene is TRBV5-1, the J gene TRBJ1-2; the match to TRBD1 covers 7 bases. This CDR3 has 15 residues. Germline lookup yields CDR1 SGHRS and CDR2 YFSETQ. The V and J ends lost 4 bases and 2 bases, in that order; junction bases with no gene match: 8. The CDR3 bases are TGCGCCAGCAGCCCTGGACAGGTGATGAACTATGGCTACACCTTC. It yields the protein CASSPGQVMNYGYTF.

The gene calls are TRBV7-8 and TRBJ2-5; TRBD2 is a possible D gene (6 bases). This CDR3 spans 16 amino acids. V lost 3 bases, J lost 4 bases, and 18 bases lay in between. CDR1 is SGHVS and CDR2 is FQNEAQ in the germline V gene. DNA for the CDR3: TGTGCCAGCAGCTTCGGGCGGGACTCTGGGGTAGAGACCCAGTACTTC. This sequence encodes CASSFGRDSGVETQYF.

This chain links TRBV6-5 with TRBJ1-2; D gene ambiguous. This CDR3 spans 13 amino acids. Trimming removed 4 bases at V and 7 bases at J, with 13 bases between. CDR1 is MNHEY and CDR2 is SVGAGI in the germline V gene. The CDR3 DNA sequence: TGTGCCAGCAGTTTGTCTCCGGCGGGTGGCTACACCTTC. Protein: CASSLSPAGGYTF.

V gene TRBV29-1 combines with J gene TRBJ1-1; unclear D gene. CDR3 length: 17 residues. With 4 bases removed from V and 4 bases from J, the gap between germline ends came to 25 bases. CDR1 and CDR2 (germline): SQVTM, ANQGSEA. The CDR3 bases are TGCAGCGTTGCGCGATTCGATAAGAACAGCTTAGGCACTGAAGCTTTCTTT. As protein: CSVARFDKNSLGTEAFF.